What follows are 30 T cell receptor beta chains derived from one specimen sequenced in a study of CD8 T cells in ankylosing spondylitis. Their antigens remain unidentified. TCRdb called the 5' RACE reads again in MiXCR, with one record for every CDR3 protein. The data hold some 800,000 distinct CDR3 sequences, with 12% observed a single time. Study results and limitations: Characteristic, it appeared, of ankylosing spondylitis blood was a TCR beta motif of eight highly homologous variants.

Material for sequencing was blood, either unsorted or a sorted T cell fraction (not recorded which). These receptors were taken from a male donor with ankylosing spondylitis.

In regard to this clonotype: A read error is possible here, since a much larger clone lies one base away. Since no conserved phenylalanine or tryptophan closes the CDR3, a read error is the likely cause. J is TRBJ2-2 and V is TRBV5-5; 7 nucleotides align to TRBD2. The germline CDR1 and CDR2 sequences are SGHKS and YYEKEE (reference sequence). The CDR3 runs to 13 residues. Unmatched junction bases numbered 3, after V lost 3 bases and J lost 7 bases. CDR3 DNA: TGTGCCAGCAGCTCCAGCGGGATCGGGGAGCTGTTTTCT. The encoded protein is CASSSSGIGELFS.

This clonotype was seen only a few times. V is TRBV5-1 and J is TRBJ1-1, with 9 nucleotides matching TRBD1. The CDR3 extends over 14 amino acids. CDR1 and CDR2 (germline): SGHRS, YFSETQ. V lost 4 bases to trimming and J lost 5 bases; unmatched junction nucleotides: 6. CDR3 region: CASSPWTGETEAFF. CDR3 DNA sequence: TGCGCCAGCAGCCCATGGACAGGGGAAACTGAAGCTTTCTTT.

This sequence joins TRBV28 and TRBJ1-2; D unresolved. The V gene lost 7 bases and the J gene lost 0 bases, with 9 bases spanning the gap. CDR1 is MDHEN, CDR2 SYDVKM, per germline. The CDR3 has 13 residues. CDR3 in amino acids: CASKLTANYGYTF. CDR3 nucleotides: TGTGCCAGCAAACTTACAGCTAACTATGGCTACACCTTC.

Ten or more counts support this clonotype. The chain is built from TRBV20-1 and TRBJ2-7; D is ambiguous. There are 13 residues in the CDR3. V dropped 2 bases and J dropped 3 bases, with 11 bases sitting between them. Germline V lookup: CDR1 DFQATT, CDR2 SNEGSKA (reference sequence). This chain's CDR3 is CSARKHLNYEQYF. CDR3 nucleotides: TGCAGTGCTAGAAAACACCTAAACTACGAGCAGTACTTC.

The chain carries TRBV9 and TRBJ2-1; D might be TRBD2 (6 bases). V was pared by 1 base and J by 4 bases, with 12 bases between. Germline CDR1 is SGDLS and CDR2 is YYNGEE. This CDR3 has 15 amino acids. The CDR3 coding sequence is TGTGCCAGCAGCGTAAGGACCAGCGGGTACAATGAGCAGTTCTTC. Its protein is CASSVRTSGYNEQFF.

This clonotype was found a few times. The V call is TRBV12-3 or TRBV12-4, the J call TRBJ2-1, with 8 positions matching TRBD2. The CDR3 is 17 amino acids. J gave up 3 bases and V 1 base, and 8 bases lay outside the gene matches. The CDR3 nucleotides read TGTGCCAGCAGTTTAGAAGGGGCGGGAGGCCTCTACAATGAGCAGTTCTTC. Its protein is CASSLEGAGGLYNEQFF.

This clonotype was found a few times. The chain has TRBV18 and TRBJ1-1, with a tentative D call TRBD1 (5 bases). Germline V gene lookup returns CDR1 KGHSH and CDR2 LQKENI. Between the trimmed V and J ends, which lost 4 bases and 1 base, there was a span of 13 bases. The CDR3 length is 15 residues. Here the CDR3 reads CASSLRGLGNTEAFF. Here the CDR3 DNA reads TGTGCCAGCTCACTGCGGGGACTGGGGAACACTGAAGCTTTCTTT. Looking up the rest from reference TRBV18 and TRBJ1-1 gives the full variable domain: NAGVMQNPRHLVRRRGQEARLRCSPMKGHSHVYWYRQLPEEGLKFMVYLQKENIIDESGMPKERFSAEFPKEGPSILRIQQVVRGDSAAYFCASSLRGLGNTEAFFGQGTRLTVV.

The gene calls are TRBV20-1 and TRBJ2-2; D remains ambiguous. There are 15 residues in the CDR3. The V gene lost 3 bases and the J gene lost 4 bases, with 15 bases spanning the gap. The germline gives CDR1 DFQATT, CDR2 SNEGSKA (reference sequence). The CDR3 protein is CSASELVVGTGELFF. The CDR3, as DNA: TGCAGTGCTAGTGAGCTGGTGGTAGGCACCGGGGAGCTGTTTTTT.

The chain has TRBV2 and TRBJ2-7, with D hard to call. Trimming shortened V by 3 bases and J by 4 bases, and 10 bases separated the two germline ends. The CDR3 extends over 13 amino acids. CDR1 is SNHLY and CDR2 is FYNNEI in the germline V gene. The CDR3 sequence: CASSERNLYEQYF. CDR3 nucleotide sequence: TGTGCCAGCAGTGAGCGGAACCTTTACGAGCAGTACTTC.

In its sample, this clonotype was seen a few times. The CDR3 DNA sequence: TGCGCCAGCAGCTTGCAGCGTGGGACAGGGAACATTCAGTACTTC. Protein: CASSLQRGTGNIQYF. The chain employs TRBV5-1 and TRBJ2-4; 9 bases fit TRBD1. The CDR3 covers 15 residues. CDR1 and CDR2 (germline): SGHRS, YFSETQ. V lost 1 base to trimming and J lost 7 bases; unmatched junction nucleotides: 6.

This clonotype was observed a few times. The chain couples TRBV7-2 to TRBJ1-2; no firm D call. The CDR3 covers 14 residues. The germline V gene has CDR1 SGHTA and CDR2 FQGNSA. Deletions cut 2 bases from V and 3 bases from J, with 10 bases between. Here the CDR3 reads CASSLKQVDYGYTF. CDR3 sequence (DNA): TGTGCCAGCAGCTTAAAGCAGGTTGACTATGGCTACACCTTC.

This clonotype was detected a few times. The V gene is TRBV9, the J gene TRBJ2-5; 8 positions match TRBD2. Germline CDR1 is SGDLS and CDR2 is YYNGEE. This CDR3 spans 14 amino acids. Trimming took 2 bases from V and 9 from J; bases not matched to a gene: 9. CDR3 coding DNA: TGTGCCAGCAGCGTTTCGGGGCGGGGGGCGGCCCAGTACTTC. Encoded protein: CASSVSGRGAAQYF.

V usage is TRBV28 and J usage is TRBJ2-7; tentatively, D is TRBD2 (7 bases). Germline V gives CDR1 MDHEN, CDR2 SYDVKM. The length of the CDR3 is 16 residues. The germline V and J ends were trimmed by 5 bases and 2 bases, with 19 bases remaining between them. CDR3 region: CASSPTGLVKAYEQYF. The DNA of the CDR3 is TGTGCCAGCAGTCCGACAGGACTAGTAAAAGCCTACGAGCAGTACTTC.

The table lists this clonotype with many counts. The chain recombines TRBV9 with TRBJ1-1, with D hard to call. V gave up 7 bases and J gave up 5 bases, with 18 bases separating them. Germline V lookup: CDR1 SGDLS, CDR2 YYNGEE. The CDR3 spans 14 residues. CDR3 region: CASSTGPTPTEAFF. In nucleotides, the CDR3 is TGTGCCAGCTCCACGGGTCCGACCCCTACTGAAGCTTTCTTT.

This clonotype was counted a few times. The gene calls are TRBV12-3 or TRBV12-4 and TRBJ2-4; no definite D call. The CDR3 is 15 residues long. Between the trimmed V and J ends, which lost 4 bases and 2 bases, there was a span of 12 bases. CDR3 protein: CASSYWQFSKNIQYF. The DNA for the CDR3 is TGTGCCAGCAGTTATTGGCAGTTCTCCAAAAACATTCAGTACTTC.

This clonotype was detected a few times. This rearrangement joins TRBV20-1 to TRBJ2-7; D ambiguous. The CDR3 consists of 12 residues. Trimming shortened V by 3 bases and J by 4 bases, and 10 bases separated the two germline ends. Germline-derived CDR1 and CDR2 are DFQATT and SNEGSKA (reference sequence). The CDR3 sequence is CSARGQLYEQYF. CDR3 DNA sequence: TGCAGTGCTAGGGGTCAGCTTTACGAGCAGTACTTC.

This clonotype occurred a few times. The genes are TRBV29-1 and TRBJ2-3, with D perhaps matching TRBD2 (7 bases). Germline V gene data show CDR1 as SQVTM and CDR2 as ANQGSEA. This CDR3 contains 17 residues. Trimming shortened V by 5 bases and J by 1 base, and 22 bases separated the two germline ends. The CDR3 bases are TGCAGCGTTCGAGGGGCCCCACGAGGGGGGGGCACAGATACGCAGTATTTT. Its translation is CSVRGAPRGGGTDTQYF.

This rearrangement joins TRBV10-1 to TRBJ2-4; TRBD2 matches at 8 bases. The ends lost 3 bases at V and 7 bases at J; junction bases unmatched: 5. Germline V lookup: CDR1 WNHNN, CDR2 SYGVQD (reference sequence). This CDR3 comprises 14 residues. In DNA form, the CDR3 reads TGCGCCAGCAGTGAAACGGGGGGGACCAACATTCAGTACTTC. Translated, it gives CASSETGGTNIQYF.

In this sample, this clonotype turned up many times. The rearrangement uses TRBV7-9 and TRBJ2-5, with D possibly being TRBD1 (5 bases). Germline-derived CDR1 and CDR2 are SEHNR and FQNEAQ (reference sequence). This CDR3 has 14 amino acids. V was cut by 4 bases and J by 4 bases, with 13 bases left in between. This chain's CDR3 is CASSSGSVRETQYF. CDR3 in DNA: TGTGCCAGCAGCTCAGGGTCTGTGAGAGAGACCCAGTACTTC.

This clonotype has a handful of counts. The CDR3 loop reads CASSQVTSGDITGELFF. CDR3 sequence (DNA): TGCGCCAGCAGCCAAGTCACTAGCGGGGATATCACCGGGGAGCTGTTTTTT. This sequence joins TRBV4-3 and TRBJ2-2, with 10 nucleotides matching TRBD2. Trimming took 1 base from V and 4 from J; bases not matched to a gene: 6. Germline V gene sequence: CDR1 LGHNA, CDR2 YSLEER. CDR3 length: 17 residues.

The chain couples TRBV7-2 to TRBJ1-5; possibly TRBD1 for D (5 bases). Germline assignment: CDR1 SGHTA and CDR2 FQGNSA. V was shortened by 8 bases and J by 0 bases, with 11 bases between the two germline ends. The CDR3 loop spans 14 amino acids. The CDR3 DNA reads as TGTGCCAGCGCCCTCGACAGTAGCAATCAGCCCCAGCATTTT. Translation: CASALDSSNQPQHF.

V usage is TRBV7-2 and J usage is TRBJ1-6; a possible D gene is TRBD1 (5 bases). The CDR3 has 16 residues. The germline V gene has CDR1 SGHTA and CDR2 FQGNSA. The ends were cut back, 4 bases at V and 7 bases at J, with 17 bases in the middle. DNA of the CDR3: TGTGCCAGCAGCTCCGGGGGGGGGATCGAGAATTCACCCCTCCACTTT. It yields the protein CASSSGGGIENSPLHF.

This clonotype has just a few counts. The chain is built from TRBV5-1 and TRBJ2-2; D may be TRBD1 (5 bases). The CDR3 extends over 15 amino acids. Germline V gene lookup returns CDR1 SGHRS and CDR2 YFSETQ. Trimming took off 4 bases at V and 4 bases at J, with 14 bases between the two ends. The CDR3 sequence: CASSPMTDRTGELFF. The CDR3 DNA reads as TGCGCCAGCAGCCCCATGACAGATCGCACCGGGGAGCTGTTTTTT. Variable domain in full (rest from reference TRBV5-1 and TRBJ2-2): KAGVTQTPRYLIKTRGQQVTLSCSPISGHRSVSWYQQTPGQGLQFLFEYFSETQRNKGNFPGRFSGRQFSNSRSEMNVSTLELGDSALYLCASSPMTDRTGELFFGEGSRLTVL.

This clonotype has at least ten counts. The chain links TRBV6-1 to TRBJ1-4; 8 positions agree with TRBD1. CDR3 length: 14 amino acids. The trim removed 5 bases at V and 8 bases at J, leaving 7 bases unmatched. CDR1 and CDR2 from the germline V gene are MNHNS and SASEGT. CDR3 DNA sequence: TGTGCCAGCAGTCGGACAGGGTACGGGGAAAAACTGTTTTTT. As protein: CASSRTGYGEKLFF.

This clonotype showed up just a few times. The rearrangement joins TRBV12-3 or TRBV12-4 to TRBJ1-2; a weak D match, TRBD1 (5 bases). The CDR3 sequence is 14 residues long. V was cut by 4 bases and J by 3 bases, with 12 bases left in between. Written as DNA, the CDR3 is TGTGCCAGCAGTTCCGGGACCGCGGACTATGGCTACACCTTC. As protein: CASSSGTADYGYTF.

This clonotype was recorded at least ten times. This chain uses TRBV28 with TRBJ2-7; no clear D. CDR3 length: 14 amino acids. Germline lookup yields CDR1 MDHEN and CDR2 SYDVKM. V lost 9 bases and J lost 2, with 17 bases in between. The CDR3 sequence: CASEIRSPAYEQYF. In DNA form, the CDR3 reads TGTGCCAGTGAGATCAGATCCCCGGCCTACGAGCAGTACTTC.

This chain connects TRBV20-1 to TRBJ2-3; maybe TRBD1 (5 bases). Looked up from germline, CDR1 is DFQATT and CDR2 is SNEGSKA (reference sequence). With 0 bases removed from V and 7 bases from J, the gap between germline ends came to 8 bases. CDR3 length equals 12 residues. CDR3 loop: CSAREGAYTQYF. The CDR3 DNA sequence: TGCAGTGCTAGAGAAGGGGCGTATACGCAGTATTTT.

This clonotype turned up a few times. The chain is built from TRBV20-1 and TRBJ1-2; 8 nucleotides agree with TRBD1. V lost 4 bases, J lost 8 bases, and 9 bases stayed unmatched. The germline CDR1 and CDR2 sequences are DFQATT and SNEGSKA (reference sequence). This CDR3 region has 13 residues. CDR3 sequence: CSATSTTGVGYTF. The CDR3, as DNA: TGCAGTGCTACGTCTACGACAGGGGTAGGCTACACCTTC.

CDR3 residues: CASSYPGNRAEAFF. CDR3 coding DNA: TGTGCCAGCAGTTACCCGGGGAATCGCGCTGAAGCTTTCTTT. The chain carries TRBV6-5 and TRBJ1-1; D gene uncertain. This CDR3 is built from 14 residues. The V gene lost 2 bases and the J gene lost 6 bases, with 13 bases spanning the gap. Germline V gene lookup returns CDR1 MNHEY and CDR2 SVGAGI.

The rearrangement joins TRBV11-3 to TRBJ2-2; a weak D match, TRBD2 (5 bases). The CDR3 loop spans 14 amino acids. CDR1 SGHNT and CDR2 YENEEA come from the germline V gene. V dropped 4 bases and J dropped 5 bases, with 11 bases sitting between them. The CDR3 DNA follows: TGTGCCAGCAGCTCTCTCCGGGGAACCGGGGAGCTGTTTTTT. Its protein is CASSSLRGTGELFF.